Given below is one TCR beta chain in context. Its antigen remains undetermined. It has no much larger one-base neighbor in the sample; base qualities were not kept. The High Capacity cDNA Reverse Transcription Kit was used to reverse transcribe all of the isolated RNA, meaning that expressed TCRB transcripts were what got sequenced. Deep immunoSEQ sequencing was performed on naive, central memory and regulatory T cell samples, with an average of around 3.4 million total reads per sample. Sorted cells were lysed in RLT buffer, and RNA was extracted using DNase-treated RNeasy Micro or Mini kits according to cell number. Each cell subset was processed on its own to prevent cross-contamination, while patient and healthy donor samples were processed together. Using the immunoSEQ multiplex PCR, TCRB sequences were amplified from cDNA into 87-bp fragments spanning the CDR3 region. Sequencing of the amplicons was done on the Illumina HiSeq platform. The study's own analysis went as follows. Synthetic template baselines were used to correct PCR bias computationally, reads within Hamming distance 2 were collapsed, and singletons that could not be merged were discarded. By aligning reads against IMGT, V, D and J genes, CDR3 length, and insertions or deletions at six rearrangement sites were assigned. Within each subset, clonotype counts were normalized to sorted cell number, and only after that were true diversity and Gini coefficients computed with the tcR R package. Repertoire sharing was quantified using the overlap coefficient calculated on TCRB nucleotide sequences. As a proxy for the pre-selection repertoire, out-of-frame TCRB sequences from naive cells were analyzed. In TCRdb, the immuneACCESS table is reduced to in-frame sequences with V and J assigned. These tables do not hold every clone; where another copy was compared, an unresolved V gene accounts for under half, and the others remain unexplained. The D gene and trimming were derived from the DNA, and the V and J assignments and clone size from that table. Recorded for this sample are hundreds of thousands of clones; roughly 12% of them occurred a single time. The top ten constitute 0.02% to 0.025% of the sample.

Each donor gave one peripheral blood draw, approximately 0.11 L on average, collected into heparinised tubes. Naive, central memory, regulatory and stem cell-like memory CD4+ T cells were sorted on a BD FACSAria II using a panel including CD45RO, CCR7, CD25, CD127, CD95 and CD27. Purity was above 95% for every sorted population. PBMCs were isolated right away by Lymphoprep density gradient centrifugation and were stained directly, without culture. So that batch effects would be minimized, each experiment stained and sorted samples in pairs, pairing one healthy donor with one patient. This record comes from a study of beta chain features in type 1 diabetes listed by TCRdb under 2018. In terms of the full investigation: No differences in mean age, gender distribution, total cell number or subset yield were found between patients and healthy donors. Naive and central memory subsets were obtained from all 28 donors, but regulatory and stem cell-like memory subsets were isolated from only 8 patients and roughly eight healthy donors. A total of around 110,000,000 sorted cells were examined across all samples, and RNA yield correlated strongly with the number of cells per subset. The study compared TCRB repertoires of sorted circulating CD4+ T cell subsets between recently diagnosed type 1 diabetes patients and matched healthy donors. Beyond this particular receptor, the publication reports: PCR may preferentially amplify shorter templates, but because patient and control samples were amplified and corrected together, any resulting skew would affect both groups equally. Because cDNA was sequenced instead of genomic DNA, highly expressing activated cells could be over-represented, though the groups showed no difference in activation or CD3 levels. The naive, central memory and regulatory TCRB repertoires appeared to resemble one another more closely among patients than among healthy donors. A moderate but significant shortening of TCRB CDR3 length was observed in type 1 diabetes patients in all four CD4+ subsets. HLA sub-analyses involved small numbers of individuals, so any influence of HLA type on TCRB rearrangement remained unresolved. Patients with type 1 diabetes made fewer insertions and deleted more nucleotides at VDJ recombination sites, implying thymic rearrangement abnormalities.

V loses 1 base of germline sequence and J loses 3 bases, and the interval between the two ends is 7 bases. As encoded in the germline V gene, CDR1 is SGHRS while CDR2 is YFSETQ. From cysteine to phenylalanine, the CDR3 is 14 amino acids long. The CDR3 DNA has 42 bases and is translated from base 1. This TCR was recovered from a man between 18 and 29 years old with type 1 diabetes. Sequenced material: naive CD4+ T cells from blood. The cell subset or site label corresponds to: true naive CD4+ T cells. The sequence links TRBV5-1 to TRBJ2-2; confidence is insufficient to name the D gene. This receptor has the CDR3 CASSLNSDTGELFF. Read as DNA, the sequence is TGCGCCAGCAGCTTGAACAGTGACACCGGGGAGCTGTTTTTT.